The T cell receptor (beta chain) described here comes from a study of cytomegalovirus exposure and HLA in healthy donors. Looked up from germline, CDR1 is SGHTA and CDR2 is FQGTGA. The CDR3 runs 13 residues. V trimming: 3 bases; J trimming: 10 bases; junction bases outside the gene matches: 5. Amplification used 60 Vbeta primers and 13 Jbeta primers. Sequenced by immunoSEQ multiplex PCR; TCRdb stores in-frame clones only, minus some. The repertoire has about 170,000 clones, 76% of them found once; the top ten carry roughly 0.82%. In its sample, this clone was seen once. This TCR was recovered from a female donor in good health and CMV-seronegative. Material for sequencing was PBMCs. This rearrangement joins TRBV7-3 to TRBJ2-1; 8 positions agree with TRBD2. The CDR3 sequence: CASSFGAGGEQFF. The CDR3 DNA is TGTGCCAGCAGCTTCGGCGCGGGAGGAGAGCAGTTCTTC.